This record looks at one T cell receptor beta chain sequence and its context. What it recognizes is unknown. These data come from a study of cytomegalovirus exposure and HLA in healthy donors. Study-level findings and limits: Sequencing probably produced one cluster of sequence variants that were highly shared.

Primers included in the PCR were 60 Vbeta and 13 Jbeta primers. Authors' data handling: About 10 million of 75 million to 85 million unique TCR beta chains were shared, per a later count. Some clones are missing from TCRdb's copy, which holds only in-frame ones; the method was immunoSEQ multiplex PCR. Clonal size and the V and J genes are those of that table, whereas D and trimming came from the DNA. The repertoire holds approximately 150,000 clones, roughly 80% seen once, with less than 3.5% in the top ten. Germline V gene sequence: CDR1 SSHAT, CDR2 FNYEAQ (reference sequence). The CDR3 is made up of 15 amino acids. V lost 5 bases and J lost 1; bases outside the gene matches: 4.

The rearrangement joins TRBV7-7 to TRBJ2-5; 10 nucleotides align to TRBD1. The TCR sequence derives from a woman aged 25-40 years in good health and CMV-seronegative. Sample: PBMCs. This CDR3 reads CASSPGTGVQETQYF. For the CDR3, the DNA is TGTGCCAGCAGCCCCGGGACAGGGGTCCAAGAGACCCAGTACTTC.